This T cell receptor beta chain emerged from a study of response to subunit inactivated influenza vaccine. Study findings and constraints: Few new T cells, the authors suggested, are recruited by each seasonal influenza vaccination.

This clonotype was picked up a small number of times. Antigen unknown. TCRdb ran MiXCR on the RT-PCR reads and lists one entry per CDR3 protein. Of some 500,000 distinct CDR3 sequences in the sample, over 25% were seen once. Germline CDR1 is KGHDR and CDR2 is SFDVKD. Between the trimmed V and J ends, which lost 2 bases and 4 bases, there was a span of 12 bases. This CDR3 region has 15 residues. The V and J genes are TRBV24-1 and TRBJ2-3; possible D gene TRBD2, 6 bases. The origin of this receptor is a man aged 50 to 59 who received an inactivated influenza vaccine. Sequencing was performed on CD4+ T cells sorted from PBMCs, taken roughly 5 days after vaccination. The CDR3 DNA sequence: TGTGCCACCAGTGATTACGCCGGGGGTGCAGATACGCAGTATTTT. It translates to CATSDYAGGADTQYF.